What follows are 21 T cell receptor beta chains derived from one specimen sequenced in a study of blood T cell repertoires in COVID-19. Sequencing used immunoSEQ multiplex PCR; TCRdb keeps in-frame clones, though not all of them. Of 65,000 to 80,000 clones in the sample, roughly 85% are singletons; the top ten hold about 2.1%. The specimen sequenced was peripheral blood. All receptors come from a young man with acute or convalescent COVID-19.

CDR3 bases: TGTGCCAGCAGTGAAGGGACTTACTCTGGAAACACCATATATTTT. Amino acids: CASSEGTYSGNTIYF. The chain recombines TRBV2 with TRBJ1-3; D is unresolved. The CDR3 loop spans 15 amino acids. With 1 base removed from V and 0 bases from J, the gap between germline ends came to 7 bases. The germline V gene encodes CDR1 SNHLY and CDR2 FYNNEI.

This chain connects TRBV30 to TRBJ1-4; TRBD1 matches at 8 bases. Germline V gives CDR1 GTSNPN, CDR2 SVGIG (reference sequence). The J segment lost 3 bases and the V segment lost 5 bases, leaving 8 bases of the junction unmatched. The length of the CDR3 is 15 residues. The CDR3 DNA follows: TGTGCCTGGCATCAGCAGGGGGCAGCTAATGAAAAACTGTTTTTT. Protein product: CAWHQQGAANEKLFF. The entire variable domain, with the rest obtained from reference TRBV30 and TRBJ1-4, is as follows: SQTIHQWPATLVQPVGSPLSLECTVEGTSNPNLYWYRQAAGRGLQLLFYSVGIGQISSEVPQNLSASRPQDRQFILSSKKLLLSDSGFYLCAWHQQGAANEKLFFGSGTQLSVL.

On this clone itself: In the same sample, other DNA sequences code for this CDR3. The chain couples TRBV6-5 to TRBJ2-7; 8 bases fit TRBD2. V trimming: 6 bases; J trimming: 4 bases; junction bases outside the gene matches: 11. Per germline, CDR1 MNHEY and CDR2 SVGAGI. CDR3 size: 15 residues. The CDR3 is CASRRGAGGGYEQYF. In DNA form, the CDR3 reads TGTGCCAGCAGACGTGGGGCGGGGGGCGGTTACGAGCAGTACTTC.

The chain carries TRBV27 and TRBJ2-5, with 7 nucleotides matching TRBD2. V dropped 2 bases and J dropped 1; count of bases not matched to a gene: 1. CDR1 and CDR2 from the germline V gene are MNHEY and SMNVEV (reference sequence). This CDR3 is 14 amino acids long. This chain's CDR3 is CASSLGGSQETQYF. The DNA for the CDR3 is TGTGCCAGCAGTTTAGGCGGGAGCCAAGAGACCCAGTACTTC.

The chain has TRBV19 and TRBJ2-3, with TRBD2 matching 15 bases. CDR3 length equals 16 residues. Losses at the gene ends were 4 bases for V and 3 bases for J; bases not matched to a gene: 2. Germline-derived CDR1 and CDR2 are LNHDA and SQIVND (reference sequence). The CDR3 DNA reads as TGTGCCAGTAGTAGGACTAGCGGGGGGGCAACAGATACGCAGTATTTT. Translated: CASSRTSGGATDTQYF.

This sequence joins TRBV2 and TRBJ1-1, with D possibly matching TRBD1 (6 bases). Germline loops: CDR1 SNHLY, CDR2 FYNNEI. Trimming cost V 4 bases and J 6 bases, with 12 bases left between them. The CDR3 is made up of 13 amino acids. The CDR3 here is CASSASYRAEAFF. The DNA of the CDR3 is TGTGCCAGCAGTGCCTCTTACAGGGCTGAAGCTTTCTTT.

V and J are TRBV9 and TRBJ2-5; 9 bases agree with TRBD1. The trim removed 0 bases at V and 2 bases at J, leaving 11 bases unmatched. There are 18 residues in the CDR3. The germline CDR1 and CDR2 sequences are SGDLS and YYNGEE. CDR3 in DNA: TGTGCCAGCAGCGTAGACCCCAGACCGGGGACAGGGCAAGAGACCCAGTACTTC. Residues: CASSVDPRPGTGQETQYF.

The gene calls are TRBV30 and TRBJ1-2; D may be TRBD1 (6 bases). CDR3 size: 12 residues. CDR1 is GTSNPN and CDR2 is SVGIG in the germline V gene (reference sequence). V was clipped by 2 bases and J by 7 bases, with 11 bases between them. This chain's CDR3 is CAWSPGDFGYTF. CDR3 in DNA: TGTGCCTGGAGTCCAGGGGATTTTGGCTACACCTTC.

This chain connects TRBV27 to TRBJ2-3; 13 bases agree with TRBD2. J gave up 0 bases and V 4 bases, and 13 bases lay outside the gene matches. CDR1 MNHEY and CDR2 SMNVEV come from the germline V gene (reference sequence). The CDR3 runs to 20 residues. The CDR3 nucleotides read TGTGCCAGCAGTTCCCGCACCGGGACTAGCGGGACCAAGAGCACAGATACGCAGTATTTT. Its translation: CASSSRTGTSGTKSTDTQYF.

This chain links TRBV5-4 with TRBJ2-2; TRBD2 aligns across 7 bases. Germline CDR1 and CDR2: SGHNT and YYREEE (reference sequence). The CDR3 has 15 amino acids. Germline trimming cut 0 bases from V and 5 bases from J; bases unmatched to any gene: 4. Here the CDR3 DNA reads TGTGCCAGCAGCTTGGACCGGACTAGAACCGGGGAGCTGTTTTTT. Residues: CASSLDRTRTGELFF.

This rearrangement joins TRBV5-4 to TRBJ2-1; 10 bases agree with TRBD2. CDR1 and CDR2 from the germline V gene are SGHNT and YYREEE (reference sequence). The CDR3 runs 17 residues. The V gene end was trimmed by 2 bases and the J gene end by 8 bases; junction bases not matched to a gene: 13. The CDR3 loop is CASSFYLSGGPRDEQFF. The DNA for the CDR3 is TGTGCCAGCAGCTTCTACCTTAGCGGGGGGCCCAGGGATGAGCAGTTCTTC.

V gene TRBV7-8 combines with J gene TRBJ1-2; D is undetermined. Germline CDR1 reads SGHVS; CDR2 reads FQNEAQ. V shed 1 base and J shed 0 bases, with 12 bases lying between them. This CDR3 is built from 16 residues. CDR3 nucleotide sequence: TGTGCCAGCAGCTTAGTAGGTGGGCCGACTAACTATGGCTACACCTTC. This sequence encodes CASSLVGGPTNYGYTF.

The chain is built from TRBV18 and TRBJ2-5, with 7 bases that match TRBD1. The CDR3 covers 14 residues. V lost 0 bases to trimming and J lost 5 bases; unmatched junction nucleotides: 3. CDR1 and CDR2 from the germline V gene are KGHSH and LQKENI. The CDR3 here is CASSPPTGYETQYF. Written as DNA, the CDR3 is TGTGCCAGCTCACCACCGACAGGGTACGAGACCCAGTACTTC. The full variable domain, with the rest looked up from reference TRBV18 and TRBJ2-5, is NAGVMQNPRHLVRRRGQEARLRCSPMKGHSHVYWYRQLPEEGLKFMVYLQKENIIDESGMPKERFSAEFPKEGPSILRIQQVVRGDSAAYFCASSPPTGYETQYFGPGTRLLVL.

The V call is TRBV29-1, the J call TRBJ1-2, with 11 nucleotides matching TRBD1. This CDR3 contains 13 residues. The germline CDR1 and CDR2 sequences are SQVTM and ANQGSEA. With V trimmed by 4 bases and J by 8 bases, 6 bases remained unmatched. CDR3 DNA sequence: TGCAGCGTTGTGGGAGGGACAGGGGGAGGCTACACCTTC. Translating gives CSVVGGTGGGYTF. The full variable domain, with the rest looked up from reference TRBV29-1 and TRBJ1-2, is SAVISQKPSRDICQRGTSLTIQCQVDSQVTMMFWYRQQPGQSLTLIATANQGSEATYESGFVIDKFPISRPNLTFSTLTVSNMSPEDSSIYLCSVVGGTGGGYTFGSGTRLTVV.

On this clone: Its ends do not fully match the called genes, so a read error is possible. The chain is built from TRBV2 and TRBJ1-5; no definite D call. Looked up from germline, CDR1 is SNHLY and CDR2 is FYNNEI. This CDR3 is built from 14 residues. The CDR3 here is CASSERITDQPQHF. The CDR3 nucleotides read TGTGCCAGCAGTGAAAGGATAACAGATCAACCCCAGCATTTT.

This chain joins TRBV20-1 and TRBJ2-5; TRBD2 matches 9 bases. Unmatched junction bases numbered 10, after V lost 3 bases and J lost 2 bases. CDR1 DFQATT and CDR2 SNEGSKA come from the germline V gene (reference sequence). This CDR3 contains 16 residues. The CDR3 loop is CSASIRISGGQETQYF. The CDR3 bases are TGCAGTGCTAGTATCCGGATTAGCGGGGGACAAGAGACCCAGTACTTC.

The CDR3 nucleotides read TGCGCCAGCAGTGAGTCCGGGGTAGGTAGCGGCGATTACGAGCAGTACTTC. Translated: CASSESGVGSGDYEQYF. The chain has TRBV10-2 and TRBJ2-7; tentatively, D is TRBD2 (6 bases). V shed 0 bases and J shed 4 bases, with 19 bases lying between them. CDR3 length: 17 residues. Germline CDR1 is WSHSY and CDR2 is SAAADI.

The CDR3 DNA is TGTGCCAGCGCCAGGGATAGGGGATATGGCTACACCTTC. It specifies CASARDRGYGYTF. The V and J genes are TRBV6-5 and TRBJ1-2; D is perhaps TRBD1 (5 bases). The V end was cut by 8 bases, the J end by 5 bases, with 15 bases between. The CDR3 has 13 amino acids. The germline V gene has CDR1 MNHEY and CDR2 SVGAGI.

This clone occurred once. This chain uses TRBV11-3 with TRBJ2-7; 10 nucleotides match TRBD1. Germline CDR1 reads SGHNT; CDR2 reads YENEEA. Trimming took 4 bases from V and 6 from J; bases not matched to a gene: 3. The CDR3 consists of 13 residues. CDR3 loop: CASSSRQGAEQYF. In DNA, the CDR3 is TGTGCCAGCAGCTCAAGACAGGGGGCCGAGCAGTACTTC.

The V call is TRBV28, the J call TRBJ1-3; unclear D gene. CDR3 length: 16 amino acids. V was clipped by 2 bases and J by 0 bases, with 11 bases between them. CDR1 and CDR2 (germline): MDHEN, SYDVKM. CDR3 nucleotides: TGTGCCAGCAGTTTAGGCGTAGACTACTCTGGAAACACCATATATTTT. Translated, it gives CASSLGVDYSGNTIYF. Based on the CDR3 plus reference TRBV28 and TRBJ1-3, the full variable domain is DVKVTQSSRYLVKRTGEKVFLECVQDMDHENMFWYRQDPGLGLRLIYFSYDVKMKEKGDIPEGYSVSREKKERFSLILESASTNQTSMYLCASSLGVDYSGNTIYFGEGSWLTVV.

The V and J genes are TRBV4-3 and TRBJ1-6; TRBD1 might be the D (6 bases). Germline CDR1 reads LGHNA; CDR2 reads YSLEER. The CDR3 contains 14 residues. The V end was cut by 3 bases, the J end by 8 bases, with 11 bases between. CDR3 loop: CASSQSHRDSPLHF. The CDR3 nucleotides read TGCGCCAGCAGCCAGTCCCACAGGGATTCACCCCTCCACTTT.